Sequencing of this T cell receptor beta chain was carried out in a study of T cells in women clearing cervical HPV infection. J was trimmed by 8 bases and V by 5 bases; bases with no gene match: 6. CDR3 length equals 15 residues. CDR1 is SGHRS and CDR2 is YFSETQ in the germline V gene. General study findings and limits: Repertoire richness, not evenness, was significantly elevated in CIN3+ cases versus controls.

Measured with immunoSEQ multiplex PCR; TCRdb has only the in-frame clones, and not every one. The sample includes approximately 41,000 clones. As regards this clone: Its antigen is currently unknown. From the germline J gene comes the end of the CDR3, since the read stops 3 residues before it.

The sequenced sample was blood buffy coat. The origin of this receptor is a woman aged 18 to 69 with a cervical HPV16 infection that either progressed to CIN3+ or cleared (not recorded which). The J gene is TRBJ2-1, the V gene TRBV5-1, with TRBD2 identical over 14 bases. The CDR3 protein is CASSPGTSGSYEQFF. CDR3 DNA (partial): TGCGCCAGCAGTCCCGGGACTAGCGGGAGTTATGAG.